These 24 T cell receptor beta chains were sequenced from one sample in a study of control samples from healthy donors and cancer patients (dated by TCRdb to the early 2020s). Preparation of the library involved the immunoSEQ multiplex PCR assay. The table comes from immuneACCESS by way of TCRdb, which keeps in-frame sequences with V and J called. Part of the clones is missing from these tables; in studies checked, under half for an unresolved V gene and the rest for unknown reasons. The sample profile shows some 200,000 clones; roughly 94% of them were found once. Of the sample, more than 1.3% is held by the ten largest clones. The sample consisted of blood. These receptors all stem from a man aged 50 to 60 in good health.

The chain recombines TRBV19 with TRBJ2-5; TRBD2 matches at 9 bases. The length of the CDR3 is 14 residues. Looked up from germline, CDR1 is LNHDA and CDR2 is SQIVND (reference sequence). V trimming: 4 bases; J trimming: 3 bases; junction bases outside the gene matches: 3. CDR3 loop: CASSTSGKKETQYF. The CDR3 DNA follows: TGTGCCAGTAGTACTAGCGGGAAAAAAGAGACCCAGTACTTC.

This clone has only a few counts. The rearrangement uses TRBV5-4 and TRBJ1-4; tentatively, D is TRBD1 (6 bases). The CDR3 has 16 amino acids. Trimming removed 4 bases from V and 5 bases from J, with 18 bases in between. Germline V CDR1 and CDR2: SGHNT, YYREEE (reference sequence). Here the CDR3 DNA reads TGTGCCAGCAGCCAAATGGGGGGGCTGGGGAATGAAAAACTGTTTTTT. It encodes CASSQMGGLGNEKLFF.

J is TRBJ1-2 and V is TRBV18, with 11 bases fitting TRBD1. J was trimmed by 3 bases and V by 6 bases; bases with no gene match: 3. The CDR3 runs 14 residues. In germline, CDR1 is KGHSH, CDR2 LQKENI. The CDR3 nucleotides read TGTGCCAGCTCCGGGACAGGGGGTGACTATGGCTACACCTTC. Protein: CASSGTGGDYGYTF.

The V call is TRBV7-9, the J call TRBJ1-4, with 10 bases that match TRBD1. Looked up from germline, CDR1 is SEHNR and CDR2 is FQNEAQ (reference sequence). The CDR3 is made up of 18 amino acids. With 4 bases clipped from V and 8 bases from J, the junction kept 16 bases outside the gene matches. CDR3 region: CASSSPRDRGHSGEKLFF. CDR3 nucleotide sequence: TGTGCCAGCAGCTCCCCGCGGGACAGGGGTCACTCTGGGGAAAAACTGTTTTTT. Full variable domain (remainder filled in from reference TRBV7-9 and TRBJ1-4): DTGVSQNPRHKITKRGQNVTFRCDPISEHNRLYWYRQTLGQGPEFLTYFQNEAQLEKSRLLSDRFSAERPKGSFSTLEIQRTEQGDSAMYLCASSSPRDRGHSGEKLFFGSGTQLSVL.

The chain has TRBV19 and TRBJ1-5; D ambiguous. Germline-derived CDR1 and CDR2 are LNHDA and SQIVND (reference sequence). The length of the CDR3 is 14 residues. The ends were cut back, 3 bases at V and 3 bases at J, with 9 bases in the middle. The CDR3 DNA reads as TGTGCCAGTAGTATTGGAACAGACAATCAGCCCCAGCATTTT. This translates into CASSIGTDNQPQHF.

The chain uses TRBV28 and TRBJ1-5; tentatively, D is TRBD1 (6 bases). The ends were cut back, 10 bases at V and 7 bases at J, with 17 bases in the middle. Germline V lookup: CDR1 MDHEN, CDR2 SYDVKM. This CDR3 region has 13 residues. CDR3 amino acids: CATYPNRGQPQHF. The CDR3 DNA reads TGTGCCACTTACCCGAATAGGGGGCAGCCCCAGCATTTT.

The rearrangement links TRBV19 to TRBJ1-2; D perhaps matches TRBD1 (6 bases). With 5 bases removed from V and 0 bases from J, the gap between germline ends came to 16 bases. Germline V gene sequence: CDR1 LNHDA, CDR2 SQIVND (reference sequence). The CDR3 loop spans 16 amino acids. The DNA of the CDR3 is TGTGCCAGTAGTCCTCCGGGGACAAGGACTAACTATGGCTACACCTTC. It specifies CASSPPGTRTNYGYTF.

V usage is TRBV7-3 and J usage is TRBJ2-7; 10 bases map to TRBD2. The CDR3 contains 14 residues. Germline CDR1 is SGHTA and CDR2 is FQGTGA. V lost 6 bases and J lost 1; bases outside the gene matches: 3. CDR3 region: CASSLTSGSYEQYF. The CDR3 DNA is TGTGCCAGCAGTTTGACTAGCGGGTCCTACGAGCAGTACTTC.

CDR3 bases: TGTGCCAGTAGAGAAACTTTGAGGGGATATAGCAATCAGCCCCAGCATTTT. It translates to CASRETLRGYSNQPQHF. The chain uses TRBV19 and TRBJ1-5; weak D call: TRBD1 (5 bases). The CDR3 consists of 17 residues. Germline loops: CDR1 LNHDA, CDR2 SQIVND (reference sequence). V was shortened by 6 bases and J by 0 bases, with 18 bases between the two germline ends. The full variable domain, rest sourced from reference TRBV19 and TRBJ1-5, is DGGITQSPKYLFRKEGQNVTLSCEQNLNHDAMYWYRQDPGQGLRLIYYSQIVNDFQKGDIAEGYSVSREKKESFPLTVTSAQKNPTAFYLCASRETLRGYSNQPQHFGDGTRLSIL.

V usage is TRBV5-6 and J usage is TRBJ2-7; D is perhaps TRBD1 (6 bases). V was cut by 6 bases and J by 4 bases, with 20 bases left in between. The germline V gene has CDR1 SGHDT and CDR2 YYEEEE. The CDR3 loop spans 15 amino acids. The CDR3 sequence is CASIFLGAAVYEQYF. In nucleotides, the CDR3 is TGTGCCAGCATCTTTTTGGGGGCCGCCGTTTACGAGCAGTACTTC.

The genes are TRBV3-1 (or the pseudogene TRBV3-2) and TRBJ2-2, with D uncertain. The CDR3 contains 12 residues. Germline lookup yields CDR1 LGHDT and CDR2 YNNKEL (reference sequence). Trimming took 1 base from V and 6 from J, leaving 3 bases between them. In nucleotides, the CDR3 is TGTGCCAGCAGCCAAGTTTCCGGGGAGCTGTTTTTT. Protein product: CASSQVSGELFF.

This chain links TRBV7-2 with TRBJ1-3; D not certain. CDR1 is SGHTA, CDR2 FQGNSA, per germline. V lost 6 bases and J 2 bases, leaving 5 bases between the germline ends. CDR3 length equals 12 residues. In DNA form, the CDR3 reads TGTGCCAGCAGGGTCCCTGGAAACACCATATATTTT. Translating gives CASRVPGNTIYF. The complete variable domain, with remaining parts taken from reference TRBV7-2 and TRBJ1-3, reads GAGVSQSPSNKVTEKGKDVELRCDPISGHTALYWYRQSLGQGLEFLIYFQGNSAPDKSGLPSDRFSAERTGGSVSTLTIQRTQQEDSAVYLCASRVPGNTIYFGEGSWLTVV.

The chain uses TRBV10-2 and TRBJ2-5; 14 nucleotides line up with TRBD2. CDR3 length: 20 amino acids. With 6 bases clipped from V and 1 base from J, the junction kept 16 bases outside the gene matches. Germline assignment: CDR1 WSHSY and CDR2 SAAADI. The CDR3 sequence: CASRGSGLAGGRPGQETQYF. The CDR3 DNA is TGCGCCAGCAGGGGGTCCGGACTAGCGGGGGGAAGACCGGGCCAAGAGACCCAGTACTTC.

In nucleotides, the CDR3 is TGTGCCACCAGCAGTCAGGGGGCCGCGTTTCAGCCCCAGCATTTT. Its protein is CATSSQGAAFQPQHF. V and J are TRBV15 and TRBJ1-5; TRBD1 matches 8 bases. This CDR3 has 15 residues. V was clipped by 3 bases and J by 6 bases; unmatched bases: 7. The germline V gene encodes CDR1 LNHNV and CDR2 YYDKDF (reference sequence).

The chain has TRBV2 and TRBJ1-6; the D is unclear. Trimming shortened V by 5 bases and J by 7 bases, and 9 bases separated the two germline ends. The germline CDR1 and CDR2 sequences are SNHLY and FYNNEI. The length of the CDR3 is 13 residues. CDR3 sequence (DNA): TGTGCCAGCAGTTTGATGGGCAATTCACCCCTCCACTTT. Amino acids: CASSLMGNSPLHF.

V and J are TRBV5-1 and TRBJ2-3; TRBD2 matches at 14 bases. Trimming removed 2 bases from V and 4 bases from J; junction bases left unmatched: 9. The germline CDR1 and CDR2 sequences are SGHRS and YFSETQ. This CDR3 has 18 residues. CDR3 sequence: CASSFGTSGGQQSDTQYF. The CDR3 bases are TGCGCCAGCAGCTTCGGGACTAGCGGGGGCCAACAATCAGATACGCAGTATTTT.

The J gene is TRBJ1-6, the V gene TRBV18; D is perhaps TRBD1 (6 bases). V shed 3 bases and J shed 8 bases, with 14 bases lying between them. Germline lookup yields CDR1 KGHSH and CDR2 LQKENI. The length of the CDR3 is 15 residues. As DNA, the CDR3 is TGTGCCAGCTCACCGGAGACAGGCGTCTATTCACCCCTCCACTTT. It is translated as CASSPETGVYSPLHF. Full variable domain (remainder filled in from reference TRBV18 and TRBJ1-6): NAGVMQNPRHLVRRRGQEARLRCSPMKGHSHVYWYRQLPEEGLKFMVYLQKENIIDESGMPKERFSAEFPKEGPSILRIQQVVRGDSAAYFCASSPETGVYSPLHFGNGTRLTVT.

The J gene is TRBJ2-7, the V gene TRBV5-1; possibly TRBD1 or TRBD2 for D (5 bases each). Deletions cut 0 bases from V and 2 bases from J, with 12 bases between. The CDR3 has 15 amino acids. The germline V gene encodes CDR1 SGHRS and CDR2 YFSETQ. In DNA, the CDR3 is TGCGCCAGCAGCTTGGGGGGACGGTCAACCTACGAGCAGTACTTC. Amino acids: CASSLGGRSTYEQYF.

In its sample, this clone was seen a few times. The rearrangement joins TRBV28 to TRBJ1-4; D is undetermined. V lost 3 bases and J lost 4, with 6 bases in between. CDR3 size: 13 residues. From germline, CDR1 is MDHEN and CDR2 SYDVKM. The CDR3 DNA is TGTGCCAGCAGTTTGCTGATTAATGAAAAACTGTTTTTT. Its translation: CASSLLINEKLFF.

V usage is TRBV30 and J usage is TRBJ1-5, with a tentative D call TRBD1 (6 bases). The CDR3 extends over 16 amino acids. Trimming left V 1 base short and J 2 bases short, with 15 bases between. Germline CDR1 reads GTSNPN; CDR2 reads SVGIG (reference sequence). The DNA of the CDR3 is TGTGCCTGGAGTGGTTCCCTCCCAGGGGGCAATCAGCCCCAGCATTTT. This gives the protein CAWSGSLPGGNQPQHF.

The V and J genes are TRBV30 and TRBJ1-4, with D unclear. Trimming stripped 4 bases from V and 7 bases from J, with 7 bases between. This CDR3 is built from 11 residues. The V gene's germline CDR1 is GTSNPN and CDR2 SVGIG (reference sequence). The CDR3 bases are TGTGCCTGGAATCTTCGTGAAAAACTGTTTTTT. Translating it yields CAWNLREKLFF. The full variable domain, with the rest looked up from reference TRBV30 and TRBJ1-4, is SQTIHQWPATLVQPVGSPLSLECTVEGTSNPNLYWYRQAAGRGLQLLFYSVGIGQISSEVPQNLSASRPQDRQFILSSKKLLLSDSGFYLCAWNLREKLFFGSGTQLSVL.

The rearrangement joins TRBV7-9 to TRBJ1-2, with TRBD1 as a possible D gene (5 bases). Deletions cut 5 bases from V and 4 bases from J, with 17 bases between. CDR1 is SEHNR, CDR2 FQNEAQ, per germline (reference sequence). The CDR3 runs to 15 residues. CDR3 residues: CASSKGTAIGYGYTF. The CDR3 DNA is TGTGCCAGCAGCAAAGGGACCGCCATCGGCTATGGCTACACCTTC.

This clone was observed a single time. This CDR3 is also generated by other DNA sequences in the sample. The gene calls are TRBV10-1 and TRBJ1-4; TRBD1 matches at 9 bases. V shed 5 bases and J 7 bases; nucleotides not matched to a gene: 8. The CDR3 totals 15 residues. From germline, CDR1 is WNHNN and CDR2 SYGVQD (reference sequence). The CDR3 DNA reads TGCGCCAGCAGTCAACAACAGGGGGCAAGTGAAAAACTGTTTTTT. It encodes CASSQQQGASEKLFF.

In its sample, this clone was seen once. The chain combines TRBV9 with TRBJ1-1; 7 positions match TRBD1. Germline V gene sequence: CDR1 SGDLS, CDR2 YYNGEE. Trimming at V came to 3 bases and at J to 6 bases, leaving 8 bases not matched to a gene. This CDR3 contains 14 residues. Written as DNA, the CDR3 is TGTGCCAGCAGCGCCGACCCCGACAGGGCTGAAGCTTTCTTT. This sequence encodes CASSADPDRAEAFF.